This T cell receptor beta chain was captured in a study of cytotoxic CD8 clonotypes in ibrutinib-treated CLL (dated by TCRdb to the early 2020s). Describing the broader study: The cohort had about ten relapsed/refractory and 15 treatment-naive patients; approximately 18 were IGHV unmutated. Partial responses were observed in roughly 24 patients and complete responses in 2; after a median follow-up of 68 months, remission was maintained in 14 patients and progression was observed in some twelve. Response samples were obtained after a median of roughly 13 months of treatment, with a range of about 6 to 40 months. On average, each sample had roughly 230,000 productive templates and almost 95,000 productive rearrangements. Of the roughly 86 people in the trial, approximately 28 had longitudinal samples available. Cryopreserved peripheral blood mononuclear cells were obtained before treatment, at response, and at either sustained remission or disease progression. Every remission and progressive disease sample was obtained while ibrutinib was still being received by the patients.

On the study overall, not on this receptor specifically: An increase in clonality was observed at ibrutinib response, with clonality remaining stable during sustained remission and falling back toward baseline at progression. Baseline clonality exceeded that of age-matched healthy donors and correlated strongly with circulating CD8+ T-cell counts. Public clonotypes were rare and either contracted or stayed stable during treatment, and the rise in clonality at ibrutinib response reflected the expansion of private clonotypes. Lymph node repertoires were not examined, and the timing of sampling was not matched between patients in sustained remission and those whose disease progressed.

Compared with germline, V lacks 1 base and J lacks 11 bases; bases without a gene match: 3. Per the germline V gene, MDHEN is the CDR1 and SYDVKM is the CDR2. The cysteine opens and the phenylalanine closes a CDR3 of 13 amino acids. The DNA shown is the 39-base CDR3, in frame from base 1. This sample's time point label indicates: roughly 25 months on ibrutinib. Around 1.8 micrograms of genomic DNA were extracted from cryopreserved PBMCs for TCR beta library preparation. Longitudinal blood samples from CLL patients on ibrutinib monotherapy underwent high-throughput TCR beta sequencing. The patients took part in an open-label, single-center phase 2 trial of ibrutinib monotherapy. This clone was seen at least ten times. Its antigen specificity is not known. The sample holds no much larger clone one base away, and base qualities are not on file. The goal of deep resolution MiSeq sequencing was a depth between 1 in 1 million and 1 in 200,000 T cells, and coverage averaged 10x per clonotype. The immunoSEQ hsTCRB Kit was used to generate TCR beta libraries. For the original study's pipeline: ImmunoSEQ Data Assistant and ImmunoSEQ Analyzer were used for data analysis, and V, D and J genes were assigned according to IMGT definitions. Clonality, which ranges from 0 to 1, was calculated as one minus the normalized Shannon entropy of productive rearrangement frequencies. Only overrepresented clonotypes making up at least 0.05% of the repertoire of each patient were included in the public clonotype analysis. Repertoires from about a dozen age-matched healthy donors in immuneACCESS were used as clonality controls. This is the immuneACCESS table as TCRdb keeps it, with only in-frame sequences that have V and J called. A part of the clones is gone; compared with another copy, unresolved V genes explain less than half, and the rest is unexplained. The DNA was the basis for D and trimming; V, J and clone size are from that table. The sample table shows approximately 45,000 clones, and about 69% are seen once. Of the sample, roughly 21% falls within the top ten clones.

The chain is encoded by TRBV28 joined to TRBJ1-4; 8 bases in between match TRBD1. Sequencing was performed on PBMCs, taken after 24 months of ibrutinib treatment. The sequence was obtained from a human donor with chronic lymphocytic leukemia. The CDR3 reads CASSLSTGVKLFF. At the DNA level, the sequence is TGTGCCAGCAGTTTATCGACAGGGGTGAAACTGTTTTTT.